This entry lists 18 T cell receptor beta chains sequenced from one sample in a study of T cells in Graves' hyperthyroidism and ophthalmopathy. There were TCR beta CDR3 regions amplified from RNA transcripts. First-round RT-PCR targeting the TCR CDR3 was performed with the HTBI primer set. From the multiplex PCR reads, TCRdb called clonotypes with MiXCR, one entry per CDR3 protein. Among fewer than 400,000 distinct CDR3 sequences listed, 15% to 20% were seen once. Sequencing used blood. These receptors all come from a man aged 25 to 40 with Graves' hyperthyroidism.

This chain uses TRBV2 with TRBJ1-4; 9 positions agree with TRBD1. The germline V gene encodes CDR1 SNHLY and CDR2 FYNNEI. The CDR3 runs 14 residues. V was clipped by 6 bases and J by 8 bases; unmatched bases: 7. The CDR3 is CASSLQGAPEKLFF. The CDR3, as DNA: TGTGCCAGCAGCCTACAGGGGGCCCCCGAAAAACTGTTTTTT.

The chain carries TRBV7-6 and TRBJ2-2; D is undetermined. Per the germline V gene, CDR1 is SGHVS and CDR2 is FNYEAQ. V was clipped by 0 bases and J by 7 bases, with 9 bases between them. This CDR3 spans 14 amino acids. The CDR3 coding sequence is TGTGCCAGCAGCTTAGCCGGGTCCGACGGGGAGCTGTTTTTT. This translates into CASSLAGSDGELFF.

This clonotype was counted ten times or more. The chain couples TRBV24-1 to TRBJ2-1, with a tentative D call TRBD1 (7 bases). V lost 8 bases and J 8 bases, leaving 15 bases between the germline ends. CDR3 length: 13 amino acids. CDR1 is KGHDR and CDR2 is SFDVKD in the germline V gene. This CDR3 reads CATTDTGEDEQFF. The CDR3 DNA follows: TGTGCCACCACCGATACAGGGGAGGATGAGCAGTTCTTC.

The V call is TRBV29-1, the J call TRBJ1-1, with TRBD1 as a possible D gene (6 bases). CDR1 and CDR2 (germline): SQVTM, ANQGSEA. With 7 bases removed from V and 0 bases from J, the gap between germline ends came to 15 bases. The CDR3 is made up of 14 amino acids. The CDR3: CSAYRDNLNTEAFF. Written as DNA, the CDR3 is TGCAGCGCCTACAGGGACAACCTGAACACTGAAGCTTTCTTT.

In nucleotides, the CDR3 is TGTGCCAGTAGTGAACAGGAGAACTATGGCTACACCTTC. It yields the protein CASSEQENYGYTF. The V gene is TRBV19, the J gene TRBJ1-2, with D perhaps TRBD1 (5 bases). There are 13 residues in the CDR3. V lost 5 bases, J lost 2 bases, and 9 bases lay in between. Germline-derived CDR1 and CDR2 are LNHDA and SQIVND (reference sequence).

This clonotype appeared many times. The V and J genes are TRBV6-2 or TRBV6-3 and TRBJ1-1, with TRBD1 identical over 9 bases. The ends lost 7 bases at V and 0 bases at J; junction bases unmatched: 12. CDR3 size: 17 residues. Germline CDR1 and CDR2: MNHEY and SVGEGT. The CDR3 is CASTKRDRAKMNTEAFF. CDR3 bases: TGTGCCAGCACTAAAAGGGACAGGGCAAAAATGAACACTGAAGCTTTCTTT.

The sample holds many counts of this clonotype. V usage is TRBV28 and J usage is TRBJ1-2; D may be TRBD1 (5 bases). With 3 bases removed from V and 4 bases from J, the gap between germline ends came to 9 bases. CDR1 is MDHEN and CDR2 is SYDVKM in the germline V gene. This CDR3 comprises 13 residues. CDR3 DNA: TGTGCCAGCAGTTTCGGGGGGGGCTATGGCTACACCTTC. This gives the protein CASSFGGGYGYTF.

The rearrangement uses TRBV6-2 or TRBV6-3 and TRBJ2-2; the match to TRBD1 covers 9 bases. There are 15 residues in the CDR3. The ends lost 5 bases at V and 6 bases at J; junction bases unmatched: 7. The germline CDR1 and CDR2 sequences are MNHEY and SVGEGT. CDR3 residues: CASSDNRGLAGELFF. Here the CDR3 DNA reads TGTGCCAGCAGTGACAACAGGGGGCTGGCCGGGGAGCTGTTTTTT.

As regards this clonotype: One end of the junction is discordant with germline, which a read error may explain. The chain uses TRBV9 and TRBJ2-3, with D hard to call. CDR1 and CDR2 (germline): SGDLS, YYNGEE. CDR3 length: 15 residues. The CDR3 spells CASSVERTSPETQYF. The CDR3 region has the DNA TGTGCCAGCAGCGTAGAGAGAACCAGCCCAGAAACGCAGTATTTT. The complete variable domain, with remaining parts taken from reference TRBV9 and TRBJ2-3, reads DSGVTQTPKHLITATGQRVTLRCSPRSGDLSVYWYQQSLDQGLQFLIQYYNGEERAKGNILERFSAQQFPDLHSELNLSSLELGDSALYFCASSVERTSPETQYFGPGTRLTVL.

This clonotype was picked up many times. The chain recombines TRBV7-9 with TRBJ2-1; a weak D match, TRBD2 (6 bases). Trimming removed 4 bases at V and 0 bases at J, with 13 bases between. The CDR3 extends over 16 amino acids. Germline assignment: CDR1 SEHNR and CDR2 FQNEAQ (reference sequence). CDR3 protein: CASSSGRQSSYNEQFF. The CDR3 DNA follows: TGTGCCAGCAGCTCGGGGAGGCAGAGCTCCTACAATGAGCAGTTCTTC.

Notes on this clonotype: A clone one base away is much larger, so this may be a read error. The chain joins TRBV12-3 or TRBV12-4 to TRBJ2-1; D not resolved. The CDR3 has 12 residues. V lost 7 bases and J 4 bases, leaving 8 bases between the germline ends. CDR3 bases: TGTGCCAGCACCAACGGGTACAATGAGCAGTTCTTC. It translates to CASTNGYNEQFF.

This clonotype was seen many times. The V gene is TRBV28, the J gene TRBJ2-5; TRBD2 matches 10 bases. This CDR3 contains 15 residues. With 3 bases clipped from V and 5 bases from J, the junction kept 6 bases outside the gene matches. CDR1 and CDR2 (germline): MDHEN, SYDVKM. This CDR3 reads CASSFWSSGSETQYF. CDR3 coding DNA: TGTGCCAGCAGTTTTTGGTCTAGCGGGAGTGAGACCCAGTACTTC.

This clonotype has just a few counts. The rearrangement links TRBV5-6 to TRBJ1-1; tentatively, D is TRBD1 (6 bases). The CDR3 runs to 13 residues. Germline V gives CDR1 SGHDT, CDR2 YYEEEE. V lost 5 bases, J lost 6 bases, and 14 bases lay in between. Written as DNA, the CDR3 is TGTGCCAGCAGACAGGGCGTACCCTCTGAAGCTTTCTTT. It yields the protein CASRQGVPSEAFF.

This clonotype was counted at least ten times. In nucleotides, the CDR3 is TGTGCCAGCAGTTCTCCCGACTACGAGCAGTACTTC. Residues: CASSSPDYEQYF. The V call is TRBV28, the J call TRBJ2-7; D unresolved. V was clipped by 4 bases and J by 3 bases, with 7 bases between them. CDR1 is MDHEN and CDR2 is SYDVKM in the germline V gene. The CDR3 extends over 12 amino acids.

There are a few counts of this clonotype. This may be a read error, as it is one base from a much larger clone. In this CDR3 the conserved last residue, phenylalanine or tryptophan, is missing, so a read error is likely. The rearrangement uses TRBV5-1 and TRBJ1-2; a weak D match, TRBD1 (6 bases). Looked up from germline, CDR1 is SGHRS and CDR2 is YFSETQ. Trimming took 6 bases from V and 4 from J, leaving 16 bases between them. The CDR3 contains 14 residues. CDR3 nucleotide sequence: TGCGCCAGCACCGAAGGAGGACAGCCCTATGGCTACACCCTC. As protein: CASTEGGQPYGYTL.

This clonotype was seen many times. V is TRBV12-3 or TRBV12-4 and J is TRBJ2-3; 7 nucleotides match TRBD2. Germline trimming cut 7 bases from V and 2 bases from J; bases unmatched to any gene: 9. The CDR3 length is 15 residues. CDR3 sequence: CASTVAGVNTDTQYF. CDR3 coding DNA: TGTGCCAGCACAGTGGCGGGAGTTAACACAGATACGCAGTATTTT.

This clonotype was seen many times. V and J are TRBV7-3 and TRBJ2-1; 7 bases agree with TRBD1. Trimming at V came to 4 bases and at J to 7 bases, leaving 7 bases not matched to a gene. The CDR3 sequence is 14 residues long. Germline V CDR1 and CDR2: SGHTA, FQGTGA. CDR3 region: CASSSVQGLNEQFF. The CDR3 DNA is TGTGCCAGCAGCTCCGTACAGGGGTTGAATGAGCAGTTCTTC.

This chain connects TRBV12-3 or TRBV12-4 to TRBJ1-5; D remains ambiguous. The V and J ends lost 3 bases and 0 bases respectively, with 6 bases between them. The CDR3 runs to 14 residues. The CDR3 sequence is CASSLSASNQPQHF. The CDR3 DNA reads TGTGCCAGCAGTTTGTCCGCTAGCAATCAGCCCCAGCATTTT.